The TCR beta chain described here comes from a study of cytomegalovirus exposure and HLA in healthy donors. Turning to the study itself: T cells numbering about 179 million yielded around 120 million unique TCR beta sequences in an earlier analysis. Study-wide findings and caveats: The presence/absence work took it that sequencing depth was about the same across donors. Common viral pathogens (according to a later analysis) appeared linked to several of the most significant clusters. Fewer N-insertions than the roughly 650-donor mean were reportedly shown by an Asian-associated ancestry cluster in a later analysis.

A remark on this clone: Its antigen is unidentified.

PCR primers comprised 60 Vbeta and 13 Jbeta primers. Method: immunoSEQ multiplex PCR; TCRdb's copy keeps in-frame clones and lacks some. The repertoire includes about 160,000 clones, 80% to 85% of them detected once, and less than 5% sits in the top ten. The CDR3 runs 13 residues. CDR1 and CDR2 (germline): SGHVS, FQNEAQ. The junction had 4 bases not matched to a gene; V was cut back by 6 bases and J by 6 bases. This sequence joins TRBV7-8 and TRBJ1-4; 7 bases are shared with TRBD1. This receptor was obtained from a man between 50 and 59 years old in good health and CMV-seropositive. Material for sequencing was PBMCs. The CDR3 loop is CASRRGGDEKLFF. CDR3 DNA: TGTGCCAGCAGACGAGGGGGCGATGAAAAACTGTTTTTT.